This TCR beta chain was sequenced in a study of blood T cell repertoires in COVID-19 (dated by TCRdb to the early 2020s). Concerning the study at large: Samples covering the acute and convalescent phases of COVID-19 were provided by collaborators in the United States, Italy and Spain. The prospective study material was composed of cDNA or gDNA derived from T cells, B-cell-depleted T cells, or PBMCs. Subjects who had been exposed to COVID-19, were actively infected with it, or had recovered from it provided the deeply sampled blood TCRbeta repertoires that made up the dataset. The repertoires were released in a freely available public database meant as a resource for research on the immune response to SARS-CoV-2. The samples were drawn from two sources: the first 160 participants of the ongoing ImmuneRACE study, and 1,000 to 1,500 subjects contributed by 6 global collaborators. A de-identified subject ID, COVID-19 status, age in years and sex were almost always included in the sample metadata. HLA class I and class II types, where available, came from metadata supplied by the sample provider rather than from assay-based typing.

Collaborating institutions collected whole blood in K2EDTA tubes following their own protocols. For TCRbeta analysis, collaborator samples were shipped as frozen whole blood, as isolated PBMCs, or as DNA extracted from either sample type. As for this clone: Its binding antigen is unknown. Qualities for individual bases were not recorded, and no much larger clone is one base off.

The study at large found these results: The amount of clinical and demographic metadata varied by source and participant and was provided uncurated.

TCRbeta CDR3 regions were amplified from genomic DNA using the immunoSEQ Assay, a bias-controlled multiplex PCR. The authors processed their data as follows. Nucleated cell counts per sample were estimated from amplification of reference gene primers within the assay. To quantify the absolute abundance of each unique TCRbeta CDR3 rearrangement, sequence reads were collapsed and filtered. Productive Simpson clonality was computed per sample as the square root of Simpson's diversity index over productive rearrangements. As stored in TCRdb, this immuneACCESS dataset retains in-frame rearrangements with V and J assigned. A fraction of the clones does not appear; measured against another copy, unresolved V genes explain less than half of the discrepancy, and the remainder lacks a known reason. V and J calls and clone size are those listed in that table; D and trimming were worked out from the DNA. In all, the sample holds about 68,000 clones, and roughly 80% of those were seen once. The ten largest make up roughly 9.2% of the sample.

The CDR3 runs 16 residues from the cysteine to the phenylalanine. This entry keeps only the CDR3 DNA: 48 bases, framed from base 1. The CDR1 and CDR2 encoded by the germline V gene are LGHNA and YNFKEQ. The V end gives up 1 base and the J end 2 bases, leaving 2 bases in the junction not matched to a gene. This TCR derives from a man aged 45 to 65 with active COVID-19. The specimen sequenced was peripheral blood. The chain is made from TRBV4-2 and TRBJ2-1; 10 nucleotides in the junction match TRBD1. CDR3 loop: CASSQVGTGAYNEQFF. DNA sequence: TGTGCCAGCAGCCAAGTGGGGACAGGGGCCTACAATGAGCAGTTCTTC.